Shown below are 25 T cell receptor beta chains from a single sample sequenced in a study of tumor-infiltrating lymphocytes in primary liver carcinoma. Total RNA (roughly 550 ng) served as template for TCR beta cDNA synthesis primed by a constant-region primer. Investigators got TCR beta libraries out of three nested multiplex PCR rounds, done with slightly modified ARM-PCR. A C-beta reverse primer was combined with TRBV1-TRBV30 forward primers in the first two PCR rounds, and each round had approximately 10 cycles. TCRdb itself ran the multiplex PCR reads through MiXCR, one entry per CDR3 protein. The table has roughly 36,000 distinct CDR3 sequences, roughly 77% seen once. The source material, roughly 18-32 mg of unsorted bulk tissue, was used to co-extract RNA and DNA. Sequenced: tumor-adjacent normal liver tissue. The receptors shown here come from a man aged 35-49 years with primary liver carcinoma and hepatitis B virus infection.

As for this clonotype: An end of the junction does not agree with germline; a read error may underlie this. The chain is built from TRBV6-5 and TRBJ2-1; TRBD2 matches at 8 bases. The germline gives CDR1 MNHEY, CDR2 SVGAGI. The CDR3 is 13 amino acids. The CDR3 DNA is TGTACCAGAGGTAACGGGAGGGCCGGTGAGCAGTTCTTC. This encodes CTRGNGRAGEQFF.

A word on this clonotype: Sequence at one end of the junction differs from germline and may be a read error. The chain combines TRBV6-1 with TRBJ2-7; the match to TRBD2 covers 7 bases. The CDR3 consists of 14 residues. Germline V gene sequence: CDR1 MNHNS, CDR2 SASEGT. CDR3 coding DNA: TGTGCCAGTACAAGCGGGAACTTGTCCTATGAGCAGTACTTC. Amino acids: CASTSGNLSYEQYF.

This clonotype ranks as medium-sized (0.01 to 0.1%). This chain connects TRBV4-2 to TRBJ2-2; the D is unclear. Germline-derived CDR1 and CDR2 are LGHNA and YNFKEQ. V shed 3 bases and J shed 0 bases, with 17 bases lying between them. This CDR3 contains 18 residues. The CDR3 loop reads CASSQLTPEGSNTGELFF. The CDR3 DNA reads TGTGCCAGCAGCCAGCTGACACCGGAAGGATCGAACACCGGGGAGCTGTTTTTT.

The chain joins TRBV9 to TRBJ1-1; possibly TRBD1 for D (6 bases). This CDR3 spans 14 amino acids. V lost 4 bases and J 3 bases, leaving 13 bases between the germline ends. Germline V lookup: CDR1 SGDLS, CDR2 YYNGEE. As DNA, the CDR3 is TGTGCCAGCAGCAAGGGGGTAGGGGACACTGAAGCTTTCTTT. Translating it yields CASSKGVGDTEAFF.

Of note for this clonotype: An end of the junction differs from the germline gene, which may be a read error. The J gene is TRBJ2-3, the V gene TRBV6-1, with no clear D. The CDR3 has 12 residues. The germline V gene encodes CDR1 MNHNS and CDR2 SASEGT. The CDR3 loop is CVSKPSTDTHYF. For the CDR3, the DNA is TGTGTCAGCAAGCCCAGCACGGATACGCATTATTTT.

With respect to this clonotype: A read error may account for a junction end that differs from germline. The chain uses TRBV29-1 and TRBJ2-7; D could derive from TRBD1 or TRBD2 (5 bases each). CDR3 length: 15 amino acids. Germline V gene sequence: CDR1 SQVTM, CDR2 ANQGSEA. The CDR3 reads CSVASGWGMPYGQYF. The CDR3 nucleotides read TGCAGCGTTGCGAGTGGATGGGGGATGCCTTACGGGCAGTACTTC.

CDR3 in DNA: TGTGCCAGCAGCCCAACCGGGACAGTGATCAACGAGCAGTACTTC. As protein: CASSPTGTVINEQYF. The gene calls are TRBV5-4 and TRBJ2-7, with TRBD1 matching over 7 bases. Germline assignment: CDR1 SGHNT and CDR2 YYREEE (reference sequence). The CDR3 totals 15 residues. Germline trimming cut 4 bases from V and 5 bases from J; bases unmatched to any gene: 12. Looking up the rest from reference TRBV5-4 and TRBJ2-7 gives the full variable domain: ETGVTQSPTHLIKTRGQQVTLRCSSQSGHNTVSWYQQALGQGPQFIFQYYREEENGRGNFPPRFSGLQFPNYSSELNVNALELDDSALYLCASSPTGTVINEQYFGPGTRLTVT.

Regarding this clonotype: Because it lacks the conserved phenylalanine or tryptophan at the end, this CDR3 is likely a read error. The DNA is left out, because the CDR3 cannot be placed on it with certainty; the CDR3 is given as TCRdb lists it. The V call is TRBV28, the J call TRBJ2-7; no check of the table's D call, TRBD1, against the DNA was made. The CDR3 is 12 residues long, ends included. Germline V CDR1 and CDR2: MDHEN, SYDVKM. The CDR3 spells CASRPLQAEQYY.

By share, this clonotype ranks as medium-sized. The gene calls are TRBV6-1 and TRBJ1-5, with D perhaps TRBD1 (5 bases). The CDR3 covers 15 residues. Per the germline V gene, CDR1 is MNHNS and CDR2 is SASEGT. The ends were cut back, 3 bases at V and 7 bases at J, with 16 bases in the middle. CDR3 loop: CASSDSQGPGQPQHF. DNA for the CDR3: TGTGCCAGCAGTGATAGCCAGGGCCCCGGCCAGCCCCAGCATTTT.

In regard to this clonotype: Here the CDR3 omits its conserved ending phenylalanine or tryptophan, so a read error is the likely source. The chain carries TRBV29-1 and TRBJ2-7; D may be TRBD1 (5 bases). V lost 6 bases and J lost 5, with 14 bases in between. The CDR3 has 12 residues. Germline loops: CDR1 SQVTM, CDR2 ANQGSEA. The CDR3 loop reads CSVLIGAHEQYI. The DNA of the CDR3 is TGCAGCGTGCTGATAGGGGCCCACGAGCAGTACATC.

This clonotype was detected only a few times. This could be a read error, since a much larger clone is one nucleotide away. The CDR3 region is CAWSVQYNQPQHF. For the CDR3, the DNA is TGTGCCTGGAGTGTCCAGTACAATCAGCCCCAGCATTTT. The J gene is TRBJ1-5, the V gene TRBV30; no firm D call. Trimming removed 0 bases at V and 3 bases at J, with 6 bases between. The CDR3 is 13 amino acids. Germline V gene data show CDR1 as GTSNPN and CDR2 as SVGIG (reference sequence).

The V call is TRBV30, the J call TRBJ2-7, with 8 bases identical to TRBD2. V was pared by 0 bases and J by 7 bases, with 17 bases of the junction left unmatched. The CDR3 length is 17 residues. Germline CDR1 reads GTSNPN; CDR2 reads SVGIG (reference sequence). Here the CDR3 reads CAWSVLHAGGYYGEQYF. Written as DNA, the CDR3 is TGTGCCTGGAGTGTATTACACGCGGGGGGCTACTACGGAGAGCAGTACTTC.

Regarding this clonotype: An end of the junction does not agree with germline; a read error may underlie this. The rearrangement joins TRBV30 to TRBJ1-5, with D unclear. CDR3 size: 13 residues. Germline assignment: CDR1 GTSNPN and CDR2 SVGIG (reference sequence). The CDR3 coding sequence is TGTGCCTGCAGTGAGGGCGGCCGGCAGCTCCAGCATTTT. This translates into CACSEGGRQLQHF.

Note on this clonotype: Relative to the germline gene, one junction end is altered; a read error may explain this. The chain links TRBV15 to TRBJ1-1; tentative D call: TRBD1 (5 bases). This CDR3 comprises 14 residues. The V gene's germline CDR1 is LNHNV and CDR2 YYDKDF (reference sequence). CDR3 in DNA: TGTGCAACCAGCAGAGATCATACGGGGACTGGAGCTTTCTTT. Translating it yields CATSRDHTGTGAFF.

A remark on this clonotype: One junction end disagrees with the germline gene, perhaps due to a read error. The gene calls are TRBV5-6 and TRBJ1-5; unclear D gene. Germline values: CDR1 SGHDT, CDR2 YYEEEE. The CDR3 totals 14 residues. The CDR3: CASSMGYDNQPQHF. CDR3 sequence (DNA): TGTGCCAGCAGCATGGGGTATGATAATCAGCCCCAACATTTT.

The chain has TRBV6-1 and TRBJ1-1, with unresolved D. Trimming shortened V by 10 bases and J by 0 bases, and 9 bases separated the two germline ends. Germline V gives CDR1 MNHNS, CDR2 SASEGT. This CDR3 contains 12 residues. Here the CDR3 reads CATREMNTEAFF. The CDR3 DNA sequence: TGTGCCACACGGGAGATGAACACTGAAGCTTTCTTT.

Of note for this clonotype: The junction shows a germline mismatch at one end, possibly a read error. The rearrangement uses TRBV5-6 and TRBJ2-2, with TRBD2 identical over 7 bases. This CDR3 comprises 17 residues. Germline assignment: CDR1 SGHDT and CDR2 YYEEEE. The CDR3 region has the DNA TGTGCCAACAGCTTATGGGGACTAATGCGGACAACCGGGGAGCTGTTTTTT. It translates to CANSLWGLMRTTGELFF.

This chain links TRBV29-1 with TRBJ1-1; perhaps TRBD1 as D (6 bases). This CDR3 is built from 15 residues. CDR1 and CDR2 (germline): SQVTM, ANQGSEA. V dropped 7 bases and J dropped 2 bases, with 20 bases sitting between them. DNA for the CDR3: TGCAGCGGGGGGCAGGAAGGCTACCATAACACTGAAGCTTTCTTT. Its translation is CSGGQEGYHNTEAFF.

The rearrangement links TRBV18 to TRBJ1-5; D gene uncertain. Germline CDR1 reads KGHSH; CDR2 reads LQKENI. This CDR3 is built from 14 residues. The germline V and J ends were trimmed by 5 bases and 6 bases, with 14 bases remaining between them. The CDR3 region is CASSSTSGSQPQHF. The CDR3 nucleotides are TGTGCCAGCTCATCTACTTCGGGCAGTCAGCCCCAGCATTTT.

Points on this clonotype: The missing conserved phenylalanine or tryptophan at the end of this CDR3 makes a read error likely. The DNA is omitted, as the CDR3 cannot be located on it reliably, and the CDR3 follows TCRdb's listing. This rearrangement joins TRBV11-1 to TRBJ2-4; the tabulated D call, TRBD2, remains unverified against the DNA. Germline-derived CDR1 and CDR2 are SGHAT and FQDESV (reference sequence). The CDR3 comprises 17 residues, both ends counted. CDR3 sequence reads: CASSFPETSGTRNIQYL.

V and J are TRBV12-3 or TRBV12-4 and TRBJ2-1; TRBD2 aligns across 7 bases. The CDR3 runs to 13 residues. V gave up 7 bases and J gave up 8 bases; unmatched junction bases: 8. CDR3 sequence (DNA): TGTGCCAGCATCCAGGAGGGGAGGGATGAGCAGTTCTTC. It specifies CASIQEGRDEQFF.

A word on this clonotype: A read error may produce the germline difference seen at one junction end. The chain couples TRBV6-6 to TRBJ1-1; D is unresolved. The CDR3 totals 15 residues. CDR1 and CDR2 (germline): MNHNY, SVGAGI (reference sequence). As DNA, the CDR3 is TGTCCCAGCAGTTACTCAGCAGTGATGAACACTGAAGCTTTCTTT. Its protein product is CPSSYSAVMNTEAFF.

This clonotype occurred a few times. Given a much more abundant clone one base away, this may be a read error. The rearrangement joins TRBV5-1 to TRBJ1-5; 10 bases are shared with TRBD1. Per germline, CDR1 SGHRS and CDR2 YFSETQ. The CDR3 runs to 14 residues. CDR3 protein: CANSLTGGRQPQHF. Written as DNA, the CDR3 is TGCGCCAACAGCTTGACAGGGGGCCGACAGCCCCAGCATTTT.

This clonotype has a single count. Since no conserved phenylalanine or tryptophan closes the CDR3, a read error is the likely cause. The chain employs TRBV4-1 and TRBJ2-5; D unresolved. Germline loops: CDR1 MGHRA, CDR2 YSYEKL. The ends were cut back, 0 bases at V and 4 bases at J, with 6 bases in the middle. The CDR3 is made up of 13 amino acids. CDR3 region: CASSQEDTETQYY. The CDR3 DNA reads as TGCGCCAGCAGCCAAGAAGACACAGAGACCCAGTACTAC.

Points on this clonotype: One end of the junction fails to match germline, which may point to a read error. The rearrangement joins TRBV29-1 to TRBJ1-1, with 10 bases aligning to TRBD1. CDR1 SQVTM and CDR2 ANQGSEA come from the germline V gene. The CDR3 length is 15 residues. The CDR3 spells CCVTGGLLLDTEIFF. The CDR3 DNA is TGCTGCGTGACAGGGGGCCTCCTCCTGGACACTGAAATTTTCTTT.